The clone carrying this T cell receptor beta chain appeared many times. Its specificity is unknown. CDR3 length: 14 residues. Germline CDR1 and CDR2: SGHRS and YFSETQ. Unmatched junction bases numbered 6, after V lost 6 bases and J lost 5 bases. The entry originates in a study of T cell repertoires in cytomegalovirus infection. Study-level findings and limits: Predominance within the ex vivo response was attributable to HLA-C-restricted CMV-specific TCR beta clonotypes.

Using its own MiXCR run on the reads, TCRdb lists one record per CDR3 protein. This table has around 280,000 distinct CDR3 sequences, about 9.2% appearing once. The V gene is TRBV5-1, the J gene TRBJ2-4; 9 positions match TRBD1. The receptor comes from a human donor in good health (CMV status not recorded). Some clones in this sample may be carry-over from other donors' samples. Sequencing was done on a sample of PBMCs. In nucleotides, the CDR3 is TGCGCCAGCACACCGGGACAGGGACAAAACATTCAGTACTTC. This codes for CASTPGQGQNIQYF.